This T cell receptor (beta chain) came from a study of monozygotic twins with inflammatory bowel disease. cDNA for each sample came from eight separate reactions. TCRdb re-called the 5' RACE reads; every CDR3 protein appears as one record, without DNA. The sample includes around 380,000 distinct CDR3 sequences. The specimen sequenced was blood. The TCR was taken from a human donor with ulcerative colitis or Crohn's disease, or a healthy co-twin of an affected twin (not recorded which).

CDR3 residues: CASSVEGLAGVNTQYF. The chain couples TRBV9 to TRBJ2-3; lacking DNA, the TRBD2 call made by TCRdb goes unchecked. Germline CDR1 and CDR2: SGDLS and YYNGEE. This CDR3 region has 16 residues.